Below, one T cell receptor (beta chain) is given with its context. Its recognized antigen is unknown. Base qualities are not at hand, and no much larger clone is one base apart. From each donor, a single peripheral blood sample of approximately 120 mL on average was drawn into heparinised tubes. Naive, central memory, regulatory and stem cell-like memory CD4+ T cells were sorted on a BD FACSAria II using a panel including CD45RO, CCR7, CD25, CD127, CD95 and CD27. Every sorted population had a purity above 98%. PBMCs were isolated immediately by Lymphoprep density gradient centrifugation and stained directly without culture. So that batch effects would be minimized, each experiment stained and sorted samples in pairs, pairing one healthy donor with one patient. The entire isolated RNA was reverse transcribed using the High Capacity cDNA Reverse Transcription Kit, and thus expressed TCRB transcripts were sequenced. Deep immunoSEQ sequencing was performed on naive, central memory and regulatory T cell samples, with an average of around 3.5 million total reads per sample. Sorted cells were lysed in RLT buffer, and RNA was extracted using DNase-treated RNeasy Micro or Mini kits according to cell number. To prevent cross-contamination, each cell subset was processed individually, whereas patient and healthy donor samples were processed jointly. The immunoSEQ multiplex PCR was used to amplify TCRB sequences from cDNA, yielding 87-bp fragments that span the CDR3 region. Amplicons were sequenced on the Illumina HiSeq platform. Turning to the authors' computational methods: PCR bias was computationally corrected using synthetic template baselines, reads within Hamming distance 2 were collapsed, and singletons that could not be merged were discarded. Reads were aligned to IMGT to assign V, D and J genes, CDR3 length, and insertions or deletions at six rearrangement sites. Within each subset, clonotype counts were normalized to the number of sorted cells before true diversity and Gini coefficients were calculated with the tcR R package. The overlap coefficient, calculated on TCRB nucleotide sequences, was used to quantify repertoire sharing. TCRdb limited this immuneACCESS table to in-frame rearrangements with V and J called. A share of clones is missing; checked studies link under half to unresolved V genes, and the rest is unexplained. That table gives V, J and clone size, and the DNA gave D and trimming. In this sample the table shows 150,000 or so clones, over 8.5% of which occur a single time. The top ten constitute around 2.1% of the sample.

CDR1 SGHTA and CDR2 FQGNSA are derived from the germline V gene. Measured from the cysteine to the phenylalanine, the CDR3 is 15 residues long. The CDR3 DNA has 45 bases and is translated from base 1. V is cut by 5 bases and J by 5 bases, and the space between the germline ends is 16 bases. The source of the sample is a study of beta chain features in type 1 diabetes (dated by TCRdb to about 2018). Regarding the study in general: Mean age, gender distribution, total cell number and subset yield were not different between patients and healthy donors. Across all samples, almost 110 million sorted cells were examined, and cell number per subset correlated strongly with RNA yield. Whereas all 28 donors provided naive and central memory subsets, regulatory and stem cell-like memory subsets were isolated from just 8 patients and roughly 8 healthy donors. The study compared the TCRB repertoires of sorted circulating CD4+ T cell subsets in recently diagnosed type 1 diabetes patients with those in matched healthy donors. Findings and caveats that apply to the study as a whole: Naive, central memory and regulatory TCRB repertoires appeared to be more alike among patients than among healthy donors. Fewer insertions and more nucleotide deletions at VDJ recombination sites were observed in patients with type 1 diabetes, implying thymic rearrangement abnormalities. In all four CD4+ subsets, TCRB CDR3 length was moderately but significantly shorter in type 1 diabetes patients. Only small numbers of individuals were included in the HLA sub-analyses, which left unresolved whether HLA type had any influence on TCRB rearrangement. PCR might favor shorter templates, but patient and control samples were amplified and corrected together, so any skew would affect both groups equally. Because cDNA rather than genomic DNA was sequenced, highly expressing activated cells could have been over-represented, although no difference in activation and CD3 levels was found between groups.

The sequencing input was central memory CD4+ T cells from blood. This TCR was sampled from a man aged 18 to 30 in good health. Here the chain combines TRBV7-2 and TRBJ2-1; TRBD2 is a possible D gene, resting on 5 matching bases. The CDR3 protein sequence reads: CASSGLVGRNNEQFF. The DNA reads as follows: TGTGCCAGCAGCGGACTTGTTGGAAGGAACAATGAGCAGTTCTTC.